The text below deals with one TCR beta chain. Unique molecular identifiers were affixed to discrete cDNA molecules within the library. One entry per CDR3 protein, called by TCRdb with MiXCR from the RACE reads. The sample lists roughly 110,000 distinct CDR3 sequences, around 10% occurring once. Germline assignment: CDR1 WNHNN and CDR2 SYGVQD (reference sequence). This CDR3 is built from 16 residues. Trimming left V 9 bases short and J 0 bases short, with 17 bases between. The sample originates from a study of human T cells and chemical hapten exposure. Study-level information: The study sensitized with 2% DPC on an approximately 2 cm by approximately 2 cm patch of upper inner arm skin. A patient group, mainly female, showed alopecia areata, totalis or universalis.

Time point meaning: pre-sensitization, week 0. As for treatment: therapeutic diphenylcyclopropenone sensitization with weekly scalp DPC. The sample consisted of whole blood, taken in connection with sensitization to the hapten diphenylcyclopropenone (DPC). The chain links TRBV10-1 to TRBJ2-2; unclear D gene. This clonotype was obtained from a woman between 50 and 59 years old with alopecia areata. Some clones in this sample may be carry-over from other donors' samples. The CDR3 loop reads CASRVSEFANTGELFF. The CDR3 coding sequence is TGCGCCAGTAGAGTTTCGGAGTTCGCGAACACCGGGGAGCTGTTTTTT.